Following are 24 T cell receptor beta chains from one sample sequenced in a study of early T cells in non-severe SARS-CoV-2 infection. A single record per CDR3 protein comes from TCRdb applying MiXCR to the 5' RACE reads. The data show roughly 35,000 distinct CDR3 sequences, under 6.5% seen once. Sequencing was carried out using whole blood. The receptors stem from an adult who was a healthcare worker with PCR-confirmed SARS-CoV-2 infection or an uninfected control (not recorded which).

The chain links TRBV13 to TRBJ2-2, with TRBD2 as a possible D gene (6 bases). V lost 5 bases, J lost 0 bases, and 7 bases lay in between. CDR3 length: 14 amino acids. Germline lookup yields CDR1 PRHDT and CDR2 FYEKMQ (reference sequence). The CDR3 DNA follows: TGTGCCAGCAGCCCGGGGGCGAACACCGGGGAGCTGTTTTTT. Translating gives CASSPGANTGELFF.

V and J are TRBV25-1 and TRBJ1-5; D ambiguous. The germline V gene has CDR1 MGHDK and CDR2 SYGVNS. CDR3 size: 15 residues. V was cut by 0 bases and J by 2 bases, with 8 bases left in between. The CDR3: CASSEYMVCNQPQHF. The CDR3 bases are TGTGCCAGCAGTGAATATATGGTATGCAATCAGCCCCAGCATTTT.

This clonotype was observed a few times. The chain employs TRBV6-5 and TRBJ2-3; 10 nucleotides agree with TRBD2. This CDR3 has 15 residues. Germline V gene sequence: CDR1 MNHEY, CDR2 SVGAGI. After removal of 6 bases from V and 4 bases from J, the junction contained 7 bases not matched to a gene. CDR3 in DNA: TGTGCCAGCAGCCTTAGCGGGGGGAGGGCAGATACGCAGTATTTT. Its protein is CASSLSGGRADTQYF.

This clonotype has a count of ten or more. This chain connects TRBV19 to TRBJ2-1; 16 bases agree with TRBD2. The CDR3 is 18 residues long. V was clipped by 4 bases and J by 7 bases; unmatched bases: 10. Germline loops: CDR1 LNHDA, CDR2 SQIVND (reference sequence). DNA for the CDR3: TGTGCCAGTAGTACCCCCCCGGGACTAGCGGGGGGGGGAAATGAGCAGTTCTTC. Translating gives CASSTPPGLAGGGNEQFF.

This clonotype occurred many times. The chain employs TRBV30 and TRBJ1-6; D not certain. The germline CDR1 and CDR2 sequences are GTSNPN and SVGIG (reference sequence). Trimming shortened V by 2 bases and J by 10 bases, and 9 bases separated the two germline ends. CDR3 size: 12 residues. DNA of the CDR3: TGTGCCTGGAGTCCCTTCCGGTCACCCCTCCACTTT. Its translation: CAWSPFRSPLHF.

There are many counts of this clonotype. The J gene is TRBJ2-1, the V gene TRBV7-9; TRBD2 aligns across 12 bases. Per germline, CDR1 SEHNR and CDR2 FQNEAQ (reference sequence). Unmatched junction bases numbered 4, after V lost 5 bases and J lost 5 bases. The CDR3 runs to 15 residues. The CDR3 coding sequence is TGTGCCAGCAGCATGACTAGCGGGGGCAACAATGAGCAGTTCTTC. Residues: CASSMTSGGNNEQFF.

This clonotype was seen repeatedly, ten times or more. The rearrangement joins TRBV12-3 or TRBV12-4 to TRBJ2-7, with 12 bases matching TRBD2. Trimming took 5 bases from V and 1 from J; bases not matched to a gene: 6. The CDR3 totals 16 residues. CDR3 nucleotide sequence: TGTGCCAGCAGTACCCCCGGGACTAGCGGGTCCTACGAGCAGTACTTC. This gives the protein CASSTPGTSGSYEQYF.

This clonotype was observed at least ten times. The rearrangement links TRBV20-1 to TRBJ2-7; TRBD1 might be the D (6 bases). Trimming stripped 6 bases from V and 3 bases from J, with 15 bases between. CDR3 size: 13 residues. Germline CDR1 is DFQATT and CDR2 is SNEGSKA (reference sequence). CDR3 region: CSAQQGSRYEQYF. The DNA for the CDR3 is TGCAGTGCACAACAGGGCAGTCGCTACGAGCAGTACTTC.

This clonotype was detected ten times or more. J is TRBJ1-2 and V is TRBV7-8; D perhaps matches TRBD1 (5 bases). Trimming removed 6 bases from V and 5 bases from J, with 10 bases in between. Germline V CDR1 and CDR2: SGHVS, FQNEAQ. This CDR3 has 12 residues. CDR3 residues: CASSDSLYGYTF. The CDR3 DNA follows: TGTGCCAGCAGTGACAGCCTATATGGCTACACCTTC.

The chain employs TRBV28 and TRBJ1-4; D may be TRBD1 (5 bases). The CDR3 covers 14 residues. The V end was cut by 6 bases, the J end by 3 bases, with 11 bases between. Germline V CDR1 and CDR2: MDHEN, SYDVKM. CDR3 loop: CASRRRGPNEKLFF. In DNA form, the CDR3 reads TGTGCCAGCAGACGTAGGGGACCTAATGAAAAACTGTTTTTT.

This clonotype was observed many times. This chain connects TRBV27 to TRBJ2-6; TRBD1 matches 12 bases. V lost 5 bases and J lost 4; bases outside the gene matches: 6. The CDR3 has 17 amino acids. Germline V gene sequence: CDR1 MNHEY, CDR2 SMNVEV (reference sequence). The CDR3 spells CASSVGTGGLGANVLTF. CDR3 nucleotide sequence: TGTGCCAGCAGTGTCGGGACAGGGGGCCTAGGGGCCAACGTCCTGACTTTC.

In its sample, this clonotype was seen many times. The genes are TRBV3-1 and TRBJ1-2; possibly TRBD1 for D (6 bases). V was shortened by 4 bases and J by 2 bases, with 11 bases between the two germline ends. The CDR3 covers 14 residues. Germline V CDR1 and CDR2: LGHDT, YNNKEL (reference sequence). CDR3 in amino acids: CASSPGHSNYGYTF. The DNA of the CDR3 is TGTGCCAGCAGCCCGGGACACTCAAACTATGGCTACACCTTC.

This clonotype appeared many times. The rearrangement uses TRBV6-6 and TRBJ1-2; 7 nucleotides agree with TRBD1. CDR1 MNHNY and CDR2 SVGAGI come from the germline V gene (reference sequence). The ends lost 8 bases at V and 0 bases at J; junction bases unmatched: 6. There are 14 residues in the CDR3. The CDR3 DNA sequence: TGTGCCAGCGGAGGACAGGCACCTAACTATGGCTACACCTTC. Translated: CASGGQAPNYGYTF.

Of note for this clonotype: This may come from a read error, since a much larger clone is one base off. The V and J genes are TRBV20-1 and TRBJ1-2; 7 bases are a match to TRBD1. Per germline, CDR1 DFQATT and CDR2 SNEGSKA (reference sequence). This CDR3 is 13 amino acids long. Here the CDR3 DNA reads TGCAGTGCCCAGGGGGGGCAAGCCTATGACTACACCTTC. Its translation: CSAQGGQAYDYTF.

This clonotype has ten or more counts. The V call is TRBV19, the J call TRBJ1-4, with 8 nucleotides matching TRBD1. The CDR3 is 15 amino acids. Germline-derived CDR1 and CDR2 are LNHDA and SQIVND (reference sequence). The ends lost 5 bases at V and 2 bases at J; junction bases unmatched: 4. CDR3 sequence (DNA): TGTGCCAGTAGTCTCCCAGGGGGCACTAATGAAAAACTGTTTTTT. Protein product: CASSLPGGTNEKLFF.

This clonotype appeared a few times. The rearrangement joins TRBV7-8 to TRBJ2-3; possible D gene TRBD2, 6 bases. CDR1 is SGHVS, CDR2 FQNEAQ, per germline. V lost 5 bases and J lost 0, with 15 bases in between. There are 16 residues in the CDR3. This CDR3 reads CASSEHSGWSTDTQYF. In DNA, the CDR3 is TGTGCCAGCAGCGAACATAGCGGATGGAGCACAGATACGCAGTATTTT.

This clonotype was seen more than once but under ten times. This chain links TRBV7-2 with TRBJ2-7; D might be TRBD2 (5 bases). The germline V and J ends were trimmed by 5 bases and 4 bases, with 18 bases remaining between them. The CDR3 spans 15 residues. The V gene's germline CDR1 is SGHTA and CDR2 FQGNSA. CDR3: CASSPRAGQRYEQYF. The CDR3 bases are TGTGCCAGCAGCCCCCGGGCAGGCCAGCGGTACGAGCAGTACTTC.

This clonotype was found many times. The rearrangement uses TRBV18 and TRBJ1-2; 9 positions match TRBD1. This CDR3 is built from 14 residues. V was pared by 6 bases and J by 5 bases, with 7 bases of the junction left unmatched. Germline lookup yields CDR1 KGHSH and CDR2 LQKENI. In DNA, the CDR3 is TGTGCCAGCTCGGACAGGGGAACGGAGTATGGCTACACCTTC. Translated: CASSDRGTEYGYTF.

This clonotype appeared many times. CDR3 in amino acids: CAWSSGQGMVQFF. The DNA for the CDR3 is TGTGCCTGGAGTTCGGGACAGGGAATGGTGCAGTTCTTC. The chain is built from TRBV30 and TRBJ2-1, with 9 bases matching TRBD1. This CDR3 spans 13 amino acids. Germline lookup yields CDR1 GTSNPN and CDR2 SVGIG (reference sequence). Losses at the gene ends were 2 bases for V and 12 bases for J; bases not matched to a gene: 8. Supplemented by reference TRBV30 and TRBJ2-1, the full variable domain reads SQTIHQWPATLVQPVGSPLSLECTVEGTSNPNLYWYRQAAGRGLQLLFYSVGIGQISSEVPQNLSASRPQDRQFILSSKKLLLSDSGFYLCAWSSGQGMVQFFGPGTRLTVL.

CDR3 region: CASSLASGSRDEQFF. CDR3 sequence (DNA): TGTGCCAGCAGCTTAGCTAGCGGGAGTCGCGATGAGCAGTTCTTC. The chain joins TRBV7-2 to TRBJ2-1, with TRBD2 matching 9 bases. Germline-derived CDR1 and CDR2 are SGHTA and FQGNSA. The CDR3 has 15 residues. Trimming at V came to 0 bases and at J to 8 bases, leaving 5 bases not matched to a gene.

This sequence joins TRBV20-1 and TRBJ2-7, with 7 bases that match TRBD1. The CDR3 totals 14 residues. With V trimmed by 6 bases and J by 2 bases, 10 bases remained unmatched. Germline CDR1 is DFQATT and CDR2 is SNEGSKA (reference sequence). The CDR3 DNA reads TGCAGTGCAAGCCGGGACAGAAGGGCCTACGAGCAGTACTTC. Encoded protein: CSASRDRRAYEQYF.

The table lists this clonotype with many counts. This chain joins TRBV10-3 and TRBJ2-7; 7 bases match TRBD2. This CDR3 has 11 residues. Germline values: CDR1 ENHRY, CDR2 SYGVKD. The J segment lost 4 bases and the V segment lost 11 bases, leaving 5 bases of the junction unmatched. CDR3 sequence (DNA): TGTGCCGGGGGGAGGGAGTACGAGCAGTACTTC. Encoded protein: CAGGREYEQYF.

The J gene is TRBJ2-2, the V gene TRBV20-1, with no clear D. The CDR3 consists of 12 residues. Looked up from germline, CDR1 is DFQATT and CDR2 is SNEGSKA (reference sequence). Trimming left V 5 bases short and J 2 bases short, with 6 bases between. The CDR3 sequence: CSAGDNTGELFF. DNA of the CDR3: TGCAGTGCTGGCGATAACACCGGGGAGCTGTTTTTT.

This clonotype was recorded at least ten times. J is TRBJ2-3 and V is TRBV7-9, with 9 positions matching TRBD2. The CDR3 has 16 residues. Looked up from germline, CDR1 is SEHNR and CDR2 is FQNEAQ (reference sequence). J was trimmed by 2 bases and V by 3 bases; bases with no gene match: 6. The CDR3 sequence is CASSLGLAEPTDTQYF. CDR3 bases: TGTGCCAGCAGCTTGGGACTAGCAGAACCCACAGATACGCAGTATTTT.